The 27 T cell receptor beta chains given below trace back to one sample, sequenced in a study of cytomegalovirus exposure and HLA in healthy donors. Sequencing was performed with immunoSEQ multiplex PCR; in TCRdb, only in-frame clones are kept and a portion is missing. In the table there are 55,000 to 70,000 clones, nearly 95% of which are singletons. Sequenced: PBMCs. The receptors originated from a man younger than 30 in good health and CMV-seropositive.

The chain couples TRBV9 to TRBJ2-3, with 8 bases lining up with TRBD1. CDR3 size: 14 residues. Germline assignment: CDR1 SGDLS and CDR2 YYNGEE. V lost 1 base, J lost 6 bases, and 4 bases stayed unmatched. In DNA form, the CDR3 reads TGTGCCAGCAGCGTACGACAGGGGAAGGATACGCAGTATTTT. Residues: CASSVRQGKDTQYF. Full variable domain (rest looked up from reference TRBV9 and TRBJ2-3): DSGVTQTPKHLITATGQRVTLRCSPRSGDLSVYWYQQSLDQGLQFLIQYYNGEERAKGNILERFSAQQFPDLHSELNLSSLELGDSALYFCASSVRQGKDTQYFGPGTRLTVL.

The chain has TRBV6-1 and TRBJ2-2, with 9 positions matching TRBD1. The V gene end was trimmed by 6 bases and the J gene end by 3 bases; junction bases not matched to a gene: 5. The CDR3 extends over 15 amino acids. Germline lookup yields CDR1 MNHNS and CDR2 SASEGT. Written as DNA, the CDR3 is TGTGCCAGCAGGGCCCGGACAGGGGACACCGGGGAGCTGTTTTTT. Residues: CASRARTGDTGELFF.

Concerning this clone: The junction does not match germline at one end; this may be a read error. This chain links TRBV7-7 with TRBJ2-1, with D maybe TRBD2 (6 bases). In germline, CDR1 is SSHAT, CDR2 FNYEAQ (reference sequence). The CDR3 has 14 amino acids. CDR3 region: CASSRLVLDNEQFF. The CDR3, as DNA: TGTGCTAGCAGCCGACTAGTTTTGGACAATGAGCAGTTCTTC.

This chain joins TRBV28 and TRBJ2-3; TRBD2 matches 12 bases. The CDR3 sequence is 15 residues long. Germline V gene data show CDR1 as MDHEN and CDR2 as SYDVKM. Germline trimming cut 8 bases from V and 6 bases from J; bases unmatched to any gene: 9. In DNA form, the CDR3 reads TGTGCCAGCGCTACTAGCGGGAGGCCCAAGGATACGCAGTATTTT. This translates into CASATSGRPKDTQYF.

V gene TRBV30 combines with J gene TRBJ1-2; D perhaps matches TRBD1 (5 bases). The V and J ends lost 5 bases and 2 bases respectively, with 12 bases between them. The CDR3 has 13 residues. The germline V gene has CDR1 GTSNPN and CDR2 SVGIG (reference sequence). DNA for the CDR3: TGTGCCTGGGGGGACGGGAGAAACTATGGCTACACCTTC. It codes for CAWGDGRNYGYTF.

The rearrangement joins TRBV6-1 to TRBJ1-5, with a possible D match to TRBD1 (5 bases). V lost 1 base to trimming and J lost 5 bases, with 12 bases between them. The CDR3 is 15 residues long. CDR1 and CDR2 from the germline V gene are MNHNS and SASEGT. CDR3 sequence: CASSEGAGSHQPQHF. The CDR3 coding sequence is TGTGCCAGCAGTGAAGGGGCAGGGTCCCATCAGCCCCAGCATTTT.

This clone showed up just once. This CDR3 is CSATGDNEQFF. In nucleotides, the CDR3 is TGCAGTGCAACAGGAGACAATGAGCAGTTCTTC. The chain recombines TRBV20-1 with TRBJ2-1, with a weak D call TRBD1 (5 bases). The ends were cut back, 6 bases at V and 5 bases at J, with 8 bases in the middle. The V gene's germline CDR1 is DFQATT and CDR2 SNEGSKA (reference sequence). The CDR3 has 11 amino acids.

The CDR3 loop is CASSHGPGAGASGQYF. As DNA, the CDR3 is TGCGCCAGCAGCCACGGCCCCGGCGCGGGAGCGTCCGGGCAGTACTTC. The rearrangement links TRBV4-1 to TRBJ2-7, with 7 bases aligning to TRBD2. Germline V lookup: CDR1 MGHRA, CDR2 YSYEKL. The CDR3 is 16 amino acids. J lost 9 bases, V lost 3 bases, and 17 bases had no gene match.

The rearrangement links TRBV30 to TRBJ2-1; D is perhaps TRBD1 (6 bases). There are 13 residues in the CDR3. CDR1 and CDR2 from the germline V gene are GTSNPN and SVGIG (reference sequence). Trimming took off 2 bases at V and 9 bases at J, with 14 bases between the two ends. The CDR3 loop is CAWSSGRGFEQFF. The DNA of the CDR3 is TGTGCCTGGAGTTCGGGCAGGGGCTTTGAGCAGTTCTTC. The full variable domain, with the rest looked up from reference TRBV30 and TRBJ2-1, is SQTIHQWPATLVQPVGSPLSLECTVEGTSNPNLYWYRQAAGRGLQLLFYSVGIGQISSEVPQNLSASRPQDRQFILSSKKLLLSDSGFYLCAWSSGRGFEQFFGPGTRLTVL.

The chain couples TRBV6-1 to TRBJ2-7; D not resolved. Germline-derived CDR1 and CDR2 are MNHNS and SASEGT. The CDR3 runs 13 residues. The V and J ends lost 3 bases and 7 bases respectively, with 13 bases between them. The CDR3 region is CASSDPPYGEQYF. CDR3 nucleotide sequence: TGTGCCAGCAGTGATCCCCCCTATGGTGAGCAGTACTTC.

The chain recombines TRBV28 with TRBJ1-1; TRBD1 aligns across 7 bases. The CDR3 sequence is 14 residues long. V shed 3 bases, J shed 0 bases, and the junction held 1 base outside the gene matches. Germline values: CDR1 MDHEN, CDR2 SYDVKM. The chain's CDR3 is CASSFDRVNTEAFF. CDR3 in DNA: TGTGCCAGCAGTTTCGACAGGGTGAACACTGAAGCTTTCTTT.

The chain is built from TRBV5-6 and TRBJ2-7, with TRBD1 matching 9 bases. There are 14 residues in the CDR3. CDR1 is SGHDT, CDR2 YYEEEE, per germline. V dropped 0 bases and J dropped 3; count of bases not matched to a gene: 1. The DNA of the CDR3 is TGTGCCAGCAGCTTGGACAGGGGGCTCTACGAGCAGTACTTC. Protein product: CASSLDRGLYEQYF.

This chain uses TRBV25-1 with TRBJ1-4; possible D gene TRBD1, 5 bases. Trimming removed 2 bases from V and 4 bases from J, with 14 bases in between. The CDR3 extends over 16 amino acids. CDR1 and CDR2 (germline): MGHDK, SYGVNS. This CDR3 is CASSEGGAASNEKLFF. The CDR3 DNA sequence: TGTGCCAGCAGTGAAGGTGGGGCAGCCAGTAATGAAAAACTGTTTTTT.

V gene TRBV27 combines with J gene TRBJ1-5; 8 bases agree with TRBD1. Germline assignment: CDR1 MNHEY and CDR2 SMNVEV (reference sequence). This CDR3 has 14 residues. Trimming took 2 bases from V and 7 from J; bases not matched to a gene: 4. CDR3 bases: TGTGCCAGCAGTTTACAGGGGGCAAGGCAGCCCCAGCATTTT. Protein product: CASSLQGARQPQHF.

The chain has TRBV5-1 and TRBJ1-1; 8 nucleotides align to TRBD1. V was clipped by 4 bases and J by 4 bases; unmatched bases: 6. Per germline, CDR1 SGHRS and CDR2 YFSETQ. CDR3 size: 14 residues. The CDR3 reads CASSQGQAGTEAFF. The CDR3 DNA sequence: TGCGCCAGCAGCCAGGGACAGGCTGGCACTGAAGCTTTCTTT.

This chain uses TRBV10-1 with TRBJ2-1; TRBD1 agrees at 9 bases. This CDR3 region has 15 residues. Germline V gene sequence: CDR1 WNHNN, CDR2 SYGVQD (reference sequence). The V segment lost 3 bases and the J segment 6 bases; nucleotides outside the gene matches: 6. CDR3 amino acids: CASSEGTGTLNEQFF. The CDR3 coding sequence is TGCGCCAGCAGTGAAGGGACAGGGACCCTCAATGAGCAGTTCTTC.

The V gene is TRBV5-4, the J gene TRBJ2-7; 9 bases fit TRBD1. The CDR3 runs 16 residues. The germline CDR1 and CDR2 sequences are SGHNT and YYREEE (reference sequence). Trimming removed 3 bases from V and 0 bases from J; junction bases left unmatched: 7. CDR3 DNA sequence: TGTGCCAGCAGCTCGAGCGGGACAGGGCGCTCCTACGAGCAGTACTTC. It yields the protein CASSSSGTGRSYEQYF.

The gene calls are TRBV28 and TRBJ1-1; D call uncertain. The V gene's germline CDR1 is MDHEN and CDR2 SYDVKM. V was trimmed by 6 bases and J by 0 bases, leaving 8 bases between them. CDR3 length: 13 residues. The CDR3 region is CASRLPVNTEAFF. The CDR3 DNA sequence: TGTGCCAGCAGACTCCCGGTGAACACTGAAGCTTTCTTT.

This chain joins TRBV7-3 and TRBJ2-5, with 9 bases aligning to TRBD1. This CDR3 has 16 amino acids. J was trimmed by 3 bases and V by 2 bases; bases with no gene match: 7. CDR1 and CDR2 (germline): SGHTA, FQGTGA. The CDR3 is CASSLVPGQGKETQYF. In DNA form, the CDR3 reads TGTGCCAGCAGCTTAGTCCCCGGACAGGGGAAAGAGACCCAGTACTTC.

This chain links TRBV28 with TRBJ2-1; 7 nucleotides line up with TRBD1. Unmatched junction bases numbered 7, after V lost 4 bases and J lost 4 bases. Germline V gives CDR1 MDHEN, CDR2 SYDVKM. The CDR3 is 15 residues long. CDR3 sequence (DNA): TGTGCCAGCAGTTCCCACAGGGGAATTTACAATGAGCAGTTCTTC. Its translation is CASSSHRGIYNEQFF.

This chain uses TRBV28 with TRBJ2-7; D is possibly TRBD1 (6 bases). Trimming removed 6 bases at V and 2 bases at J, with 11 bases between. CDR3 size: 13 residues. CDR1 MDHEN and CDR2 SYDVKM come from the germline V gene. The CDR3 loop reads CASRSGHPYEQYF. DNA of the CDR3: TGTGCCAGCAGGTCGGGACACCCCTACGAGCAGTACTTC.

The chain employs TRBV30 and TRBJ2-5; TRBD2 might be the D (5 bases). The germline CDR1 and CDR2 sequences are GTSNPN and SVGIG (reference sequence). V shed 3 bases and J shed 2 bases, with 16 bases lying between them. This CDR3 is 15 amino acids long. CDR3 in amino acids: CAWSAGGFGQETQYF. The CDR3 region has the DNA TGTGCCTGGAGCGCGGGCGGCTTTGGACAAGAGACCCAGTACTTC.

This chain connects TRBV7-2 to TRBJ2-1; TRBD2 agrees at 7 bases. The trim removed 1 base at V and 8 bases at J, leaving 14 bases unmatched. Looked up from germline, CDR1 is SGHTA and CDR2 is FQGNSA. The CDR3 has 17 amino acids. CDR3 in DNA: TGTGCCAGCAGCTTAGTTTCCAGCGGGATAATTGGATATGAGCAGTTCTTC. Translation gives CASSLVSSGIIGYEQFF. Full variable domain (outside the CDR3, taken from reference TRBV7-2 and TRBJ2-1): GAGVSQSPSNKVTEKGKDVELRCDPISGHTALYWYRQSLGQGLEFLIYFQGNSAPDKSGLPSDRFSAERTGGSVSTLTIQRTQQEDSAVYLCASSLVSSGIIGYEQFFGPGTRLTVL.

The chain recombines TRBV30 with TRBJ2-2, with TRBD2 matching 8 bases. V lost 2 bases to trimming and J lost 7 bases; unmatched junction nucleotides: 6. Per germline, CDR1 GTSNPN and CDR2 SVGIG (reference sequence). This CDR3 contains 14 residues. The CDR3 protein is CAWSLGRVGGELFF. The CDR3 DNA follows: TGTGCCTGGAGTCTCGGGAGGGTGGGCGGGGAGCTGTTTTTT.

CDR3 sequence reads: CASSLGPGNVSSGNTIYF. The CDR3 DNA is TGCGCCAGCAGCTTGGGTCCAGGGAACGTAAGCTCTGGAAACACCATATATTTT. The rearrangement links TRBV5-1 to TRBJ1-3; the D gene is possibly TRBD1 (5 bases). This CDR3 has 18 residues. The germline V gene has CDR1 SGHRS and CDR2 YFSETQ. V was trimmed by 0 bases and J by 0 bases, leaving 16 bases between them.

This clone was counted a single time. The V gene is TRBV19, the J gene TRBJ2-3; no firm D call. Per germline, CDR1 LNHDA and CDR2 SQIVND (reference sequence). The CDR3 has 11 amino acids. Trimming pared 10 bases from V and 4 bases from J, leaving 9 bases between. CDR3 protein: CATSVSDTQYF. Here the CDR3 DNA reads TGTGCCACCTCGGTTTCAGATACGCAGTATTTT.

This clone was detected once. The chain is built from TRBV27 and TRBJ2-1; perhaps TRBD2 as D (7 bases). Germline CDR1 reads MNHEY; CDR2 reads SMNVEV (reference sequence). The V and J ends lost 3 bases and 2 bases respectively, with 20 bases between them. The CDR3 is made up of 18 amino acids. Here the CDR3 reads CASSFLGGGGLTYNEQFF. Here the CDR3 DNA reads TGTGCCAGCAGTTTTCTAGGTGGCGGGGGCCTTACCTACAATGAGCAGTTCTTC.